The sample holds a few counts of the clone carrying this T cell receptor beta chain. The ends lost 6 bases at V and 8 bases at J; junction bases unmatched: 13. The length of the CDR3 is 15 residues. The V gene's germline CDR1 is DFQATT and CDR2 SNEGSKA (reference sequence). MiXCR, run by TCRdb on the RT-PCR reads, gives a single entry per CDR3 protein. In the table there are around 700,000 distinct CDR3 sequences, 12% to 15% of which are singletons. The material sequenced was memory CD4+ T cells from blood. The chain recombines TRBV20-1 with TRBJ2-1, with TRBD2 identical over 10 bases. The sequence was collected from a female donor in good health, serving as a healthy control. Here the CDR3 DNA reads TGCAGTGCCACCCCGCAAGCGGGGGGGAGGGATGAGCAGTTCTTC. This sequence encodes CSATPQAGGRDEQFF.